One and the same sample provided the 30 T cell receptor beta chains below, sequenced in a study of regulatory T cells in long-lasting Graves disease. Time point denoted: newly diagnosed GD, antithyroid drugs for less than 3 months. PBMC RNA was the source of the TCR library. Arm-PCR of CDR3 regions and iRepertoire HTBI primers were the basis on which TCR beta libraries were built. TCRdb used MiXCR to reprocess the multiplex PCR reads, holding one entry per CDR3 protein. The sample records approximately 560,000 distinct CDR3 sequences, about 16% being singletons. Separately, the same data were catalogued under a study of T cells in Graves' hyperthyroidism and ophthalmopathy.

The source material was peripheral blood mononuclear cells (PBMCs), sampled at new diagnosis, from a patient treated with antithyroid drugs. Receptors originate from a man younger than 35 with Graves disease.

This clonotype was seen a handful of times. This rearrangement joins TRBV7-2 to TRBJ1-5; 9 bases are shared with TRBD1. This CDR3 spans 18 amino acids. Germline V gives CDR1 SGHTA, CDR2 FQGNSA. Trimming at V came to 5 bases and at J to 0 bases, leaving 11 bases not matched to a gene. CDR3 residues: CASSGWTGALHSNQPQHF. CDR3 nucleotides: TGTGCCAGCAGCGGGTGGACAGGGGCCCTTCATAGCAATCAGCCCCAGCATTTT.

The sample holds many counts of this clonotype. CDR3: CASSGTVMSSGANVLTF. The CDR3 nucleotides read TGCGCCAGCAGCGGGACGGTTATGAGCTCTGGGGCCAACGTCCTGACTTTC. The chain carries TRBV5-1 and TRBJ2-6, with D possibly called TRBD1 or TRBD2 (5 bases each). Trimming stripped 4 bases from V and 0 bases from J, with 14 bases between. This CDR3 comprises 17 residues. Per germline, CDR1 SGHRS and CDR2 YFSETQ.

The V call is TRBV18, the J call TRBJ1-1; no firm D call. CDR3 length: 13 residues. Per the germline V gene, CDR1 is KGHSH and CDR2 is LQKENI. V dropped 8 bases and J dropped 1 base, with 11 bases sitting between them. CDR3 in DNA: TGTGCCAGCCCATTTTCAGAGAACACTGAAGCTTTCTTT. Protein sequence: CASPFSENTEAFF.

This chain joins TRBV7-9 and TRBJ2-3; D ambiguous. The CDR3 spans 15 residues. V was clipped by 1 base and J by 0 bases, with 8 bases between them. CDR1 is SEHNR and CDR2 is FQNEAQ in the germline V gene (reference sequence). In DNA, the CDR3 is TGTGCCAGCAGCTTAGTGACATCTAGCACAGATACGCAGTATTTT. As protein: CASSLVTSSTDTQYF.

At least ten counts were recorded for this clonotype. This sequence joins TRBV12-3 or TRBV12-4 and TRBJ2-4; 11 nucleotides match TRBD1. With 1 base clipped from V and 6 bases from J, the junction kept 5 bases outside the gene matches. This CDR3 has 16 residues. The CDR3 nucleotides read TGTGCCAGCAGTTTAGGGACAGGGGGCTGGGGAAACATTCAGTACTTC. Protein product: CASSLGTGGWGNIQYF.

This clonotype was found many times. This chain connects TRBV6-5 to TRBJ2-2; D remains unclear. Between the trimmed V and J ends, which lost 0 bases and 6 bases, there was a span of 8 bases. The CDR3 spans 14 residues. CDR1 is MNHEY and CDR2 is SVGAGI in the germline V gene. CDR3 sequence reads: CASSYSGWAGELFF. The CDR3 DNA reads as TGTGCCAGCAGTTACTCGGGTTGGGCCGGGGAGCTGTTTTTT.

This clonotype was observed at least ten times. J is TRBJ2-5 and V is TRBV7-2; no reliable D call. Germline V gene sequence: CDR1 SGHTA, CDR2 FQGNSA. The V and J ends lost 2 bases and 1 base respectively, with 8 bases between them. The CDR3 runs 14 residues. CDR3 region: CASSLNGLQETQYF. The CDR3 region has the DNA TGTGCCAGCAGCTTAAATGGCCTCCAAGAGACCCAGTACTTC.

This clonotype was detected a few times. The chain uses TRBV15 and TRBJ1-1; D not certain. CDR3 size: 11 residues. V dropped 8 bases and J dropped 7 bases, with 11 bases sitting between them. Germline V gives CDR1 LNHNV, CDR2 YYDKDF (reference sequence). The CDR3 loop is CATGRAYEAFF. As DNA, the CDR3 is TGTGCCACCGGAAGGGCCTATGAAGCTTTCTTT.

The chain links TRBV15 to TRBJ2-3; a weak D match, TRBD2 (5 bases). The CDR3 length is 15 residues. Trimming cost V 1 base and J 2 bases, with 10 bases left between them. Germline-derived CDR1 and CDR2 are LNHNV and YYDKDF (reference sequence). This CDR3 is CATSRGGLNTDTQYF. DNA for the CDR3: TGTGCCACCAGCAGAGGAGGGCTTAACACAGATACGCAGTATTTT.

This clonotype showed up just a few times. The gene calls are TRBV7-9 and TRBJ1-3, with D uncertain. The germline V gene encodes CDR1 SEHNR and CDR2 FQNEAQ (reference sequence). This CDR3 has 11 residues. V gave up 7 bases and J gave up 8 bases, with 9 bases separating them. The CDR3 DNA follows: TGTGCCAGCACGACGGTGGACACCATATATTTT. It encodes CASTTVDTIYF.

This clonotype has only a few counts. V and J are TRBV28 and TRBJ2-7; a weak D match, TRBD2 (6 bases). The CDR3 loop spans 13 amino acids. The V gene's germline CDR1 is MDHEN and CDR2 SYDVKM. V was shortened by 7 bases and J by 2 bases, with 12 bases between the two germline ends. As DNA, the CDR3 is TGTGCCAGCACTGGGGGGTCCACCTACGAGCAGTACTTC. Translated, it gives CASTGGSTYEQYF.

The genes are TRBV11-2 and TRBJ2-3; no definite D call. V was shortened by 6 bases and J by 2 bases, with 15 bases between the two germline ends. The germline gives CDR1 SGHAT, CDR2 FQNNGV. The CDR3 has 15 residues. CDR3 loop: CASRLRQAITDTQYF. As DNA, the CDR3 is TGTGCCAGCAGGTTGCGGCAGGCAATCACAGATACGCAGTATTTT.

This clonotype was found many times. Written as DNA, the CDR3 is TGTGCCAGCAGTGAATCGGGGACTAGTGGTAGCGAGCAGTACTTC. Encoded protein: CASSESGTSGSEQYF. The rearrangement links TRBV25-1 to TRBJ2-7; 8 bases match TRBD2. CDR3 length equals 15 residues. Looked up from germline, CDR1 is MGHDK and CDR2 is SYGVNS. The J segment lost 6 bases and the V segment lost 1 base, leaving 8 bases of the junction unmatched.

This clonotype was detected many times. V gene TRBV28 combines with J gene TRBJ2-7, with TRBD1 matching over 8 bases. The germline V gene has CDR1 MDHEN and CDR2 SYDVKM. CDR3 size: 14 residues. Trimming at V came to 6 bases and at J to 2 bases, leaving 6 bases not matched to a gene. The CDR3 is CASRRTGNTYEQYF. The CDR3 coding sequence is TGTGCCAGCAGGAGGACAGGGAATACCTACGAGCAGTACTTC.

This clonotype was found a few times. Written as DNA, the CDR3 is TGTGCCAGCAGCCAAGTACAGGGAGGGTCACCCCTCCACTTT. Translated: CASSQVQGGSPLHF. The chain has TRBV3-1 and TRBJ1-6; a weak D match, TRBD1 (6 bases). The germline V gene encodes CDR1 LGHDT and CDR2 YNNKEL (reference sequence). Trimming took off 1 base at V and 10 bases at J, with 11 bases between the two ends. The CDR3 spans 14 residues.

The chain is built from TRBV19 and TRBJ1-5; the D is unclear. The CDR3 loop spans 13 amino acids. Germline CDR1 LNHDA, CDR2 SQIVND (reference sequence). Trimming left V 6 bases short and J 5 bases short, with 11 bases between. For the CDR3, the DNA is TGTGCCAGTAGGGCGGTACGGGATCAGCCCCAGCATTTT. This codes for CASRAVRDQPQHF.

This clonotype has only a few counts. The rearrangement uses TRBV20-1 and TRBJ1-5; D is undetermined. CDR3 size: 12 residues. The germline V gene has CDR1 DFQATT and CDR2 SNEGSKA (reference sequence). V was shortened by 3 bases and J by 7 bases, with 10 bases between the two germline ends. The CDR3 DNA is TGCAGTGCTAGGTTGGCCGACCAGCCCCAGCATTTT. Translated: CSARLADQPQHF.

This clonotype was counted many times. This chain uses TRBV12-3 or TRBV12-4 with TRBJ1-1, with D perhaps matching TRBD1 (6 bases). Trimming removed 6 bases from V and 1 base from J, with 12 bases in between. This CDR3 contains 14 residues. The DNA for the CDR3 is TGTGCCAGCAGACCCTGGACAGAGAACACTGAAGCTTTCTTT. Protein sequence: CASRPWTENTEAFF.

DNA of the CDR3: TGTGCCAGCAGCCAGGGGGGCGGATTCTACGAGCAGTACTTC. This translates into CASSQGGGFYEQYF. This rearrangement joins TRBV4-2 to TRBJ2-7, with D perhaps TRBD1 or TRBD2 (6 bases each). The germline V gene encodes CDR1 LGHNA and CDR2 YNFKEQ. With 3 bases removed from V and 3 bases from J, the gap between germline ends came to 12 bases. The CDR3 covers 14 residues.

This clonotype was observed a handful of times. The V gene is TRBV12-3 or TRBV12-4, the J gene TRBJ1-1, with D perhaps TRBD1 (5 bases). This CDR3 has 14 residues. V was clipped by 1 base and J by 3 bases, with 9 bases between them. The CDR3 protein is CASSLDRTYTEAFF. The CDR3 bases are TGTGCCAGCAGTTTAGACAGGACTTACACTGAAGCTTTCTTT.

The chain couples TRBV27 to TRBJ2-1; 10 positions agree with TRBD2. Germline CDR1 MNHEY, CDR2 SMNVEV (reference sequence). The ends lost 4 bases at V and 7 bases at J; junction bases unmatched: 13. The CDR3 has 17 residues. CDR3 in amino acids: CASSYPRPAGGPNEQFF. The CDR3 DNA follows: TGTGCCAGCAGTTACCCGCGACCAGCGGGAGGGCCTAATGAGCAGTTCTTC.

Ten or more counts support this clonotype. V gene TRBV2 combines with J gene TRBJ2-7; no firm D call. Germline V gene sequence: CDR1 SNHLY, CDR2 FYNNEI. Trimming shortened V by 4 bases and J by 6 bases, and 16 bases separated the two germline ends. The CDR3 spans 14 residues. This CDR3 reads CASSVWPTVSEQYF. In DNA, the CDR3 is TGTGCCAGCAGTGTTTGGCCCACGGTGAGCGAGCAGTACTTC.

In this sample, this clonotype turned up once. The chain combines TRBV3-1 with TRBJ2-1, with 7 bases that match TRBD2. The CDR3 sequence is 17 residues long. Germline trimming cut 0 bases from V and 6 bases from J; bases unmatched to any gene: 11. Germline V gives CDR1 LGHDT, CDR2 YNNKEL (reference sequence). The chain's CDR3 is CASSQDPGGRITNEQFF. Written as DNA, the CDR3 is TGTGCCAGCAGCCAAGATCCTGGCGGGAGAATTACCAATGAGCAGTTCTTC.

This chain joins TRBV20-1 and TRBJ1-3, with a possible D match to TRBD1 (6 bases). The CDR3 length is 14 residues. Germline CDR1 DFQATT, CDR2 SNEGSKA (reference sequence). V was clipped by 1 base and J by 2 bases, with 9 bases between them. CDR3 residues: CSARAPGAGNTIYF. The CDR3 DNA reads as TGCAGTGCTAGAGCCCCAGGGGCTGGAAACACCATATATTTT.

This clonotype was picked up a small number of times. V and J are TRBV25-1 and TRBJ2-7; 8 positions agree with TRBD1. Germline V gives CDR1 MGHDK, CDR2 SYGVNS. V lost 10 bases to trimming and J lost 4 bases; unmatched junction nucleotides: 6. The CDR3 extends over 12 amino acids. The CDR3 is CANRDRLYEQYF. The CDR3 DNA is TGTGCCAACAGGGACAGGCTTTACGAGCAGTACTTC.

V gene TRBV10-3 combines with J gene TRBJ1-5; D possibly corresponds to TRBD1 (6 bases). CDR1 ENHRY and CDR2 SYGVKD come from the germline V gene. V dropped 1 base and J dropped 0 bases, with 10 bases sitting between them. The CDR3 length is 16 residues. For the CDR3, the DNA is TGTGCCATCAGTGAGTTGGGGGCCCTTAGCAATCAGCCCCAGCATTTT. Encoded protein: CAISELGALSNQPQHF.

This clonotype was detected only a few times. The V gene is TRBV30, the J gene TRBJ1-5, with a possible D match to TRBD1 (5 bases). CDR1 and CDR2 from the germline V gene are GTSNPN and SVGIG (reference sequence). This CDR3 has 13 residues. Trimming shortened V by 2 bases and J by 7 bases, and 12 bases separated the two germline ends. The CDR3 DNA reads TGTGCCTGGAGTTCAGGGAAAAGGCAGCCCCAGCATTTT. Protein product: CAWSSGKRQPQHF.

The table lists this clonotype with a few counts. This rearrangement joins TRBV20-1 to TRBJ2-1, with D possibly TRBD1 on 6 matching bases. Germline V lookup: CDR1 DFQATT, CDR2 SNEGSKA (reference sequence). Deletions cut 6 bases from V and 6 bases from J, with 21 bases between. The CDR3 loop spans 15 amino acids. CDR3 loop: CSARKRRAGANEQFF. CDR3 sequence (DNA): TGCAGTGCCAGAAAGCGGCGCGCAGGGGCCAATGAGCAGTTCTTC.

This clonotype has at least ten counts. The chain links TRBV7-8 to TRBJ2-3; 8 positions agree with TRBD1. V gave up 2 bases and J gave up 2 bases; unmatched junction bases: 6. This CDR3 spans 16 amino acids. The germline CDR1 and CDR2 sequences are SGHVS and FQNEAQ. The CDR3 sequence: CASSLTGTGYTDTQYF. The CDR3 coding sequence is TGTGCCAGCAGCTTAACCGGGACAGGTTACACAGATACGCAGTATTTT.

The chain joins TRBV5-8 to TRBJ2-7; maybe TRBD1 (5 bases). This CDR3 is 13 amino acids long. Looked up from germline, CDR1 is SGHTS and CDR2 is YDEGEE. V was clipped by 2 bases and J by 4 bases, with 10 bases between them. CDR3 protein: CASSLFSGYEQYF. The DNA for the CDR3 is TGTGCCAGCAGCTTATTTTCAGGGTACGAGCAGTACTTC.